The 12 T cell receptor beta chains below were found in one sample sequenced in a study of T cell responses to AZD1222 COVID-19 vaccine. The assay was immunoSEQ multiplex PCR, and TCRdb's table has in-frame clones only and misses some. The profile shows roughly 120,000 clones, around 83% of them singletons. Sample: peripheral blood, taken 28 days after the second AZD1222 dose. These receptors came from an adult who received the AZD1222 COVID-19 vaccine.

This clone was seen more than once but under ten times. The chain uses TRBV6-5 and TRBJ2-3, with D perhaps being TRBD1 or TRBD2 (5 bases each). The V end lost 6 bases, the J end lost 3 bases, and 10 bases lay between the germline ends. The germline V gene encodes CDR1 MNHEY and CDR2 SVGAGI. CDR3 length equals 13 residues. CDR3 bases: TGTGCCAGCAGAAGGGACCCGACAGATACGCAGTATTTT. Amino acid sequence: CASRRDPTDTQYF.

The V and J genes are TRBV2 and TRBJ2-2; 7 nucleotides line up with TRBD1. J was trimmed by 3 bases and V by 7 bases; bases with no gene match: 5. This CDR3 is built from 14 residues. Germline V gene data show CDR1 as SNHLY and CDR2 as FYNNEI. The chain's CDR3 is CASKRTGYTGELFF. The DNA of the CDR3 is TGTGCCAGCAAGCGGACAGGCTACACCGGGGAGCTGTTTTTT.

J is TRBJ1-2 and V is TRBV30; the D is unclear. V was clipped by 3 bases and J by 4 bases, with 18 bases between them. The CDR3 spans 15 residues. In germline, CDR1 is GTSNPN, CDR2 SVGIG (reference sequence). The CDR3: CAWSVGDLPSYGYTF. The CDR3 bases are TGTGCCTGGAGCGTCGGTGACTTGCCCAGCTATGGCTACACCTTC.

CDR3 sequence (DNA): TGTGCCAGCAGGATACAGACAGCCTCATCCTACGAGCAGTACTTC. Its translation is CASRIQTASSYEQYF. V usage is TRBV6-1 and J usage is TRBJ2-7; tentative D call: TRBD1 (5 bases). Trimming took 6 bases from V and 1 from J, leaving 16 bases between them. Germline V gene sequence: CDR1 MNHNS, CDR2 SASEGT. The CDR3 contains 15 residues.

V is TRBV6-4 and J is TRBJ1-1, with D unresolved. The CDR3 covers 15 residues. Trimming shortened V by 6 bases and J by 1 base, and 15 bases separated the two germline ends. Germline CDR1 reads MRHNA; CDR2 reads SNTAGT. Here the CDR3 DNA reads TGTGCCAGCAGAGCCAGTGGGCTCGAGAACACTGAAGCTTTCTTT. Amino acids: CASRASGLENTEAFF.

The chain combines TRBV15 with TRBJ2-7; 8 bases agree with TRBD1. The trim removed 5 bases at V and 5 bases at J, leaving 8 bases unmatched. Germline-derived CDR1 and CDR2 are LNHNV and YYDKDF (reference sequence). This CDR3 comprises 14 residues. The CDR3 spells CATSSRDRTNEQYF. In DNA form, the CDR3 reads TGTGCCACCAGCTCCCGGGACAGGACTAACGAGCAGTACTTC.

This chain joins TRBV5-1 and TRBJ1-3; 7 positions agree with TRBD1. CDR3 length equals 16 residues. After removal of 3 bases from V and 3 bases from J, the junction contained 9 bases not matched to a gene. Germline values: CDR1 SGHRS, CDR2 YFSETQ. CDR3 sequence: CASSSGSTGNGNTIYF. The CDR3 DNA follows: TGCGCCAGCAGCTCTGGCTCGACAGGGAATGGAAACACCATATATTTT.

The chain uses TRBV12-3 or TRBV12-4 and TRBJ1-5; D is uncertain. V lost 6 bases to trimming and J lost 4 bases, with 10 bases between them. The CDR3 runs to 13 residues. CDR3 in amino acids: CASRGWGNQPQHF. The CDR3 DNA follows: TGTGCCAGCAGAGGTTGGGGTAATCAGCCCCAGCATTTT.

The chain recombines TRBV7-2 with TRBJ2-7; no clear D gene. Trimming took off 5 bases at V and 4 bases at J, with 15 bases between the two ends. This CDR3 has 14 amino acids. The germline V gene has CDR1 SGHTA and CDR2 FQGNSA. The DNA of the CDR3 is TGTGCCAGCAGCCCCGGACGAAACCTATACGAGCAGTACTTC. It codes for CASSPGRNLYEQYF. The entire variable domain, with the rest obtained from reference TRBV7-2 and TRBJ2-7, is as follows: GAGVSQSPSNKVTEKGKDVELRCDPISGHTALYWYRQSLGQGLEFLIYFQGNSAPDKSGLPSDRFSAERTGGSVSTLTIQRTQQEDSAVYLCASSPGRNLYEQYFGPGTRLTVT.

The chain recombines TRBV5-4 with TRBJ1-6; D might be TRBD1 (6 bases). V lost 2 bases and J lost 6, with 12 bases in between. CDR3 length: 15 residues. Germline V gene lookup returns CDR1 SGHNT and CDR2 YYREEE (reference sequence). The CDR3 sequence: CASSFRTVRNSPLHF. Here the CDR3 DNA reads TGTGCCAGCAGCTTTAGGACAGTCCGTAATTCACCCCTCCACTTT.

This sequence joins TRBV30 and TRBJ1-2; 10 nucleotides match TRBD1. Germline V lookup: CDR1 GTSNPN, CDR2 SVGIG (reference sequence). This CDR3 is 14 amino acids long. V shed 4 bases and J 8 bases; nucleotides not matched to a gene: 10. This chain's CDR3 is CAWTLLRTGGGYTF. CDR3 in DNA: TGTGCCTGGACCTTATTACGGACAGGGGGAGGCTACACCTTC.

The CDR3 reads CATSNRDSVVIYGYTF. The CDR3 DNA is TGTGCCACCAGCAACCGGGACAGCGTAGTAATTTATGGCTACACCTTC. This chain links TRBV15 with TRBJ1-2; 7 bases are shared with TRBD1. The CDR3 totals 16 residues. Germline trimming cut 4 bases from V and 5 bases from J; bases unmatched to any gene: 13. CDR1 is LNHNV and CDR2 is YYDKDF in the germline V gene (reference sequence).